Each of the 10 T cell receptor beta chains below was sequenced from the same sample in a study of OX40 agonist ivuxolimab in advanced cancers. The repertoire was sequenced with immunoSEQ multiplex PCR; TCRdb's copy has only in-frame clones and lacks some. This sample carries about 62,000 clones, roughly 86% of them seen once, and the ten largest clones take about 5.5%. The material sequenced was CD4+ or CD8+ T cells sorted from blood, taken in a trial of the OX40 agonist ivuxolimab. These receptors were taken from an adult with an advanced solid tumor such as melanoma, head and neck, liver or kidney cancer.

V is TRBV28 and J is TRBJ1-4, with D hard to call. The V gene's germline CDR1 is MDHEN and CDR2 SYDVKM. V lost 7 bases and J 4 bases, leaving 4 bases between the germline ends. This CDR3 has 11 residues. CDR3 sequence: CASIFNEKLFF. The CDR3 nucleotides read TGTGCCAGCATTTTTAATGAAAAACTGTTTTTT.

This chain uses TRBV7-9 with TRBJ1-4; 10 bases agree with TRBD1. The CDR3 runs to 16 residues. CDR1 is SEHNR, CDR2 FQNEAQ, per germline (reference sequence). After removal of 6 bases from V and 9 bases from J, the junction contained 13 bases not matched to a gene. As DNA, the CDR3 is TGTGCCAGCAGTCTCCTGGTTGGGACAGGGGCTCAAAAACTGTTTTTT. As protein: CASSLLVGTGAQKLFF.

J is TRBJ1-1 and V is TRBV7-9, with 10 bases fitting TRBD1. This CDR3 comprises 19 residues. V lost 5 bases, J lost 1 base, and 16 bases stayed unmatched. Germline V gene lookup returns CDR1 SEHNR and CDR2 FQNEAQ (reference sequence). As DNA, the CDR3 is TGTGCCAGCAGCGCTACCAAGGGGACAGGGGCTCACTGGAACACTGAAGCTTTCTTT. Protein sequence: CASSATKGTGAHWNTEAFF.

This chain links TRBV5-6 with TRBJ1-5; no clear D. V shed 1 base and J shed 5 bases, with 7 bases lying between them. This CDR3 has 13 residues. Per the germline V gene, CDR1 is SGHDT and CDR2 is YYEEEE. CDR3 coding DNA: TGTGCCAGCAGCTTGTCCCCATATCAGCCCCAGCATTTT. Amino acids: CASSLSPYQPQHF.

The chain recombines TRBV14 with TRBJ1-1, with D possibly TRBD1 on 5 matching bases. Between the trimmed V and J ends, which lost 3 bases and 6 bases, there was a span of 14 bases. This CDR3 has 14 residues. Per the germline V gene, CDR1 is SGHDN and CDR2 is FVKESK. In nucleotides, the CDR3 is TGTGCCAGCAGCCATTCGGGGGTAGGAGCTGAAGCTTTCTTT. Translating it yields CASSHSGVGAEAFF.

The chain employs TRBV7-3 and TRBJ2-1, with a tentative D call TRBD2 (6 bases). The V and J ends lost 2 bases and 1 base respectively, with 9 bases between them. This CDR3 has 15 amino acids. The germline V gene has CDR1 SGHTA and CDR2 FQGTGA. CDR3 sequence: CASSLLGGSYNEQFF. Here the CDR3 DNA reads TGTGCCAGCAGCTTATTGGGGGGATCCTACAATGAGCAGTTCTTC.

The chain couples TRBV6-5 to TRBJ1-2, with D hard to call. This CDR3 contains 14 residues. Germline V gene sequence: CDR1 MNHEY, CDR2 SVGAGI. The germline V and J ends were trimmed by 2 bases and 4 bases, with 11 bases remaining between them. DNA for the CDR3: TGTGCCAGCAGTTACGCACAAAACACCTATGGCTACACCTTC. Translation: CASSYAQNTYGYTF.

The chain carries TRBV7-2 and TRBJ2-7; 10 bases align to TRBD1. The CDR3 extends over 14 amino acids. Germline loops: CDR1 SGHTA, CDR2 FQGNSA. V was clipped by 3 bases and J by 4 bases; unmatched bases: 3. In DNA, the CDR3 is TGTGCCAGCAGCTTCGACAGGGGGCTTTACGAGCAGTACTTC. Residues: CASSFDRGLYEQYF.

The CDR3 reads CAWGPSINEKLFF. CDR3 sequence (DNA): TGTGCCTGGGGCCCTTCTATTAATGAAAAACTGTTTTTT. The chain links TRBV30 to TRBJ1-4; D unclear. This CDR3 has 13 residues. Deletions cut 5 bases from V and 4 bases from J, with 11 bases between. Germline V gene lookup returns CDR1 GTSNPN and CDR2 SVGIG (reference sequence).

Details on this clone: Other nucleotide sequences in the sample specify the same CDR3. The chain has TRBV7-3 and TRBJ2-3; D remains ambiguous. Germline lookup yields CDR1 SGHTA and CDR2 FQGTGA. The germline V and J ends were trimmed by 5 bases and 1 base, with 4 bases remaining between them. This CDR3 has 12 residues. CDR3 in DNA: TGTGCCAGCAGCCCGCGCACAGATACGCAGTATTTT. This encodes CASSPRTDTQYF.